The T cell receptor (beta chain) under discussion was sequenced for a study of CD8 T cells in ankylosing spondylitis. MiXCR, applied by TCRdb to the 5' RACE reads, yields one record per CDR3 protein. The sample lists 6,000 to 8,500 distinct CDR3 sequences; roughly 8.7% were seen once. The study, taken as a whole, reports: Disease-linked clones proved CD8+ and comparatively uncommon in peripheral blood. Earlier authors reported some of these motif variants in reactive arthritis synovial fluid and blood.

From germline, CDR1 is SGDLS and CDR2 YYNGEE. V was clipped by 4 bases and J by 3 bases; unmatched bases: 10. The CDR3 extends over 16 amino acids. This clonotype was recorded many times. Its antigen is not known. Sequenced material: blood, either unsorted or a sorted T cell fraction (not recorded which). J is TRBJ2-3 and V is TRBV9; 8 bases map to TRBD2. The sequence was obtained from a male donor with ankylosing spondylitis or in good health (not recorded which). The CDR3 nucleotides are TGTGCCAGCAGCCTAGAGACGGGGGGGAATACAGATACGCAGTATTTT. This codes for CASSLETGGNTDTQYF.